These 11 T cell receptor beta chains were sequenced from one sample in a study of vaccination effects on CD4 cells after COVID-19. No antigen is known for these receptors. The culture ran for 10 days, and then CD4+ T cells were isolated. A positive SARS-CoV-2 PCR test fell between March and December 2020. BNT162b2 vaccine or mRNA-1273 vaccine was given to participants in two doses. The table came from immunoSEQ multiplex PCR; TCRdb's copy has only in-frame clones and leaves some out. This sample has 30,000 to 35,000 clones; approximately 77% occur once, and the top ten carry 5% to 7.5%. Material: CD4+ T cells from PBMCs cultured without peptide, obtained after COVID-19 vaccination. The receptors shown here come from a human donor who had a prior SARS-CoV-2 infection.

This clone was seen only once. The V and J genes are TRBV7-2 and TRBJ2-1, with 10 nucleotides matching TRBD2. The CDR3 length is 16 residues. Losses at the gene ends were 2 bases for V and 10 bases for J; bases not matched to a gene: 11. In germline, CDR1 is SGHTA, CDR2 FQGNSA. In DNA form, the CDR3 reads TGTGCCAGCAGCTTAACCGGGACTAGCGCCACCCGAGAGCAGTTCTTC. Its protein is CASSLTGTSATREQFF.

V and J are TRBV2 and TRBJ2-5, with D maybe TRBD1 (5 bases). Looked up from germline, CDR1 is SNHLY and CDR2 is FYNNEI. This CDR3 spans 14 amino acids. Trimming removed 0 bases from V and 3 bases from J, with 8 bases in between. In DNA, the CDR3 is TGTGCCAGCAGTGAAGCGCCAGGGAAAGAGACCCAGTACTTC. It encodes CASSEAPGKETQYF. The full variable domain, rest sourced from reference TRBV2 and TRBJ2-5, is EPEVTQTPSHQVTQMGQEVILRCVPISNHLYFYWYRQILGQKVEFLVSFYNNEISEKSEIFDDQFSVERPDGSNFTLKIRSTKLEDSAMYFCASSEAPGKETQYFGPGTRLLVL.

The rearrangement uses TRBV4-1 and TRBJ1-1, with D maybe TRBD1 (5 bases). Trimming pared 2 bases from V and 1 base from J, leaving 11 bases between. Germline lookup yields CDR1 MGHRA and CDR2 YSYEKL. CDR3 length: 15 amino acids. In DNA, the CDR3 is TGCGCCAGCAGCCAATGGGGACTGCCGAACACTGAAGCTTTCTTT. It codes for CASSQWGLPNTEAFF.

J is TRBJ1-2 and V is TRBV27, with 9 bases lining up with TRBD1. The J segment lost 8 bases and the V segment lost 6 bases, leaving 10 bases of the junction unmatched. The length of the CDR3 is 14 residues. CDR1 is MNHEY, CDR2 SMNVEV, per germline (reference sequence). CDR3 DNA sequence: TGTGCCAGCAGACGCACGGGACAGGGACGGGGCTACACCTTC. This sequence encodes CASRRTGQGRGYTF.

The chain employs TRBV19 and TRBJ2-7, with D maybe TRBD2 (5 bases). Trimming left V 5 bases short and J 0 bases short, with 14 bases between. This CDR3 has 15 amino acids. Per germline, CDR1 LNHDA and CDR2 SQIVND (reference sequence). The CDR3 protein is CASSFTAGYSYEQYF. CDR3 in DNA: TGTGCCAGTAGTTTCACGGCGGGTTACTCCTACGAGCAGTACTTC. The full variable domain, its missing parts supplied by reference TRBV19 and TRBJ2-7, is DGGITQSPKYLFRKEGQNVTLSCEQNLNHDAMYWYRQDPGQGLRLIYYSQIVNDFQKGDIAEGYSVSREKKESFPLTVTSAQKNPTAFYLCASSFTAGYSYEQYFGPGTRLTVT.

This sequence joins TRBV15 and TRBJ2-5; the D call may be TRBD1 or TRBD2 (6 bases each). Looked up from germline, CDR1 is LNHNV and CDR2 is YYDKDF (reference sequence). CDR3 length equals 16 residues. Trimming took 6 bases from V and 2 from J, leaving 19 bases between them. The chain's CDR3 is CATSLLRGANQETQYF. The DNA for the CDR3 is TGTGCCACCAGTTTACTAAGGGGGGCAAATCAAGAGACCCAGTACTTC. The full variable domain, completed using reference TRBV15 and TRBJ2-5, is DAMVIQNPRYQVTQFGKPVTLSCSQTLNHNVMYWYQQKSSQAPKLLFHYYDKDFNNEADTPDNFQSRRPNTSFCFLDIRSPGLGDTAMYLCATSLLRGANQETQYFGPGTRLLVL.

DNA for the CDR3: TGCGCCAGCAGCTTGTATGCGGGCGGGGGGGAAGCCAAAAACATTCAGTACTTC. Translation gives CASSLYAGGGEAKNIQYF. The chain links TRBV5-1 to TRBJ2-4, with 9 bases lining up with TRBD2. CDR3 length: 18 amino acids. J gave up 0 bases and V 1 base, and 8 bases lay outside the gene matches. Per the germline V gene, CDR1 is SGHRS and CDR2 is YFSETQ.

CDR3 DNA: TGTGCCAGCAGCAGCCAGGGGCATGGGGCGAACTATGGCTACACCTTC. Encoded protein: CASSSQGHGANYGYTF. J is TRBJ1-2 and V is TRBV9; possible D gene TRBD1, 6 bases. This CDR3 region has 16 residues. Deletions cut 4 bases from V and 2 bases from J, with 18 bases between. In germline, CDR1 is SGDLS, CDR2 YYNGEE. The entire variable domain, with the rest obtained from reference TRBV9 and TRBJ1-2, is as follows: DSGVTQTPKHLITATGQRVTLRCSPRSGDLSVYWYQQSLDQGLQFLIQYYNGEERAKGNILERFSAQQFPDLHSELNLSSLELGDSALYFCASSSQGHGANYGYTFGSGTRLTVV.

A few counts support this clone. The V gene is TRBV4-2, the J gene TRBJ1-2, with 11 positions matching TRBD1. V gave up 6 bases and J gave up 2 bases; unmatched junction bases: 8. Germline V gene data show CDR1 as LGHNA and CDR2 as YNFKEQ. CDR3 size: 16 residues. Here the CDR3 reads CASSLGQGAQNYGYTF. CDR3 in DNA: TGTGCCAGCAGTTTAGGACAGGGGGCGCAAAACTATGGCTACACCTTC.

The rearrangement joins TRBV14 to TRBJ2-3; D possibly corresponds to TRBD2 (6 bases). This CDR3 is built from 18 residues. V was shortened by 3 bases and J by 0 bases, with 19 bases between the two germline ends. Germline V gene data show CDR1 as SGHDN and CDR2 as FVKESK. The chain's CDR3 is CASSQNLIGSTSTDTQYF. CDR3 DNA: TGTGCCAGCAGCCAGAACTTGATCGGGAGTACTAGCACAGATACGCAGTATTTT. Full variable domain (remainder filled in from reference TRBV14 and TRBJ2-3): EAGVTQFPSHSVIEKGQTVTLRCDPISGHDNLYWYRRVMGKEIKFLLHFVKESKQDESGMPNNRFLAERTGGTYSTLKVQPAELEDSGVYFCASSQNLIGSTSTDTQYFGPGTRLTVL.

This clone was seen only a few times. This chain joins TRBV5-4 and TRBJ2-1; D possibly corresponds to TRBD2 (5 bases). The CDR3 totals 13 residues. Looked up from germline, CDR1 is SGHNT and CDR2 is YYREEE (reference sequence). Trimming took 4 bases from V and 5 from J, leaving 10 bases between them. The chain's CDR3 is CASSKKRDNEQFF. The CDR3 DNA reads as TGTGCCAGCAGCAAAAAGAGGGACAATGAGCAGTTCTTC.